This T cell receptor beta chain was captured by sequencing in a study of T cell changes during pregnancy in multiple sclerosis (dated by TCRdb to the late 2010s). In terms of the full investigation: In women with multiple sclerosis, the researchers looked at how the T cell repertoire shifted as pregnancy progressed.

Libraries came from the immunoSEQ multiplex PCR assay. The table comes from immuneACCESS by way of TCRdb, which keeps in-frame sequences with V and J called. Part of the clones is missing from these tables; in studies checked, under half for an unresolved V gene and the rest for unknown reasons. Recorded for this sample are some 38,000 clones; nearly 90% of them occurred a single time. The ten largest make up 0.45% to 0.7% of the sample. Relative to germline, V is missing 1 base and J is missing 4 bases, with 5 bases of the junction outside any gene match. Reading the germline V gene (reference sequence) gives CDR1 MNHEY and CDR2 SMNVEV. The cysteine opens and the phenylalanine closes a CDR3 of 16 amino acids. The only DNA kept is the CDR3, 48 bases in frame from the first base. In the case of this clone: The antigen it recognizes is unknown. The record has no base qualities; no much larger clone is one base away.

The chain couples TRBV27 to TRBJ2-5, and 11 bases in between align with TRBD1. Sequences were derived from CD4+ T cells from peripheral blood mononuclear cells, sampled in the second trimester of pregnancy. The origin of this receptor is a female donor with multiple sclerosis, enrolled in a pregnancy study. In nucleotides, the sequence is TGTGCCAGCAGTTTATTCGGACAGGGGGCAAGAGAGACCCAGTACTTC. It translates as CASSLFGQGARETQYF.